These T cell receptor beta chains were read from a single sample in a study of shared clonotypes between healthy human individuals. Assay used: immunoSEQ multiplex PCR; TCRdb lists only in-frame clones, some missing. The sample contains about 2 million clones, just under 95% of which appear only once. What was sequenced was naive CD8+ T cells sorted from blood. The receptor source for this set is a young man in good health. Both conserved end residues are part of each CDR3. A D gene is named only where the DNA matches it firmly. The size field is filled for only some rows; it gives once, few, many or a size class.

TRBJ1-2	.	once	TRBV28	TGTGCCAGCACCAATCGTAGGGCGAACTATGGCTACACCTTC	CASTNRRANYGYTF
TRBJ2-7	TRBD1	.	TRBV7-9	TGTGCCAGCAGCCCAATCCGGACAGGGTCCTACGAGCAGTACTTC	CASSPIRTGSYEQYF
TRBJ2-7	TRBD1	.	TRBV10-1	TGCGCCAGCAGTGACGACAGGGGATCCTACGAGCAGTACTTC	CASSDDRGSYEQYF
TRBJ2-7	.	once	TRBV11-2	TGTGCCAGCAGTCTCCCTAGGGAGCAGTACTTC	CASSLPREQYF
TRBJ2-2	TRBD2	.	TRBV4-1	TGCGCCAGCAGCCACACTAGCGGCGGGGAGCTGTTTTTT	CASSHTSGGELFF
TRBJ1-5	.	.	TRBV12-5	TGTGCTAGTGGTTTAGGGGGAAACAATCAGCCCCAGCATTTT	CASGLGGNNQPQHF
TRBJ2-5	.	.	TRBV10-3	TGTGCCATCAGTGAGGGGACGGCGACGCAAGAGACCCAGTACTTC	CAISEGTATQETQYF
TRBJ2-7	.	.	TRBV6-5	TGTGCCAGCAGTTACGATACAGAAGCCTACGAGCAGTACTTC	CASSYDTEAYEQYF
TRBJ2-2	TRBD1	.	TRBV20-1	TGCAGTGCTAGTGAGGGGGCTAAGCTGTTTTTT	CSASEGAKLFF
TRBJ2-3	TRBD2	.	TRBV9	TGTGCCAGCAGCGTAGCGGGACTAGCGGGAGGAGAGACAGATACGCAGTATTTT	CASSVAGLAGGETDTQYF
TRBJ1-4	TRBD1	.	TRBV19	TGTGCCAGTAGGGGCAGGGGGCATGAAAAACTGTTTTTT	CASRGRGHEKLFF
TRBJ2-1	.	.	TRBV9	TGTGCCAGCAGCGTAGCTGGCCCCGCCCAGGATGAGCAGTTCTTC	CASSVAGPAQDEQFF
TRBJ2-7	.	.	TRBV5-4	TGTGCCAGCAGCTTGGCTCTGGGGTCCAGGCACGAGCAGTACTTC	CASSLALGSRHEQYF
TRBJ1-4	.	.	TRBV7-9	TGTGCCAGCAGCCCTGCCAGAGGAGTCCCTAATGAAAAACTGTTTTTT	CASSPARGVPNEKLFF
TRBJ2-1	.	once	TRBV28	TGTGCCAGCACCCTCGGGGTTGTGGGGATGTTCGATGAGCAGTTCTTC	CASTLGVVGMFDEQFF
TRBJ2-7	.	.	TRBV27	TGTGCCAGCAGTTTAGCGGGGTTCTACTACGAGCAGTACTTC	CASSLAGFYYEQYF
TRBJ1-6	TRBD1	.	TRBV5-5	TGTGCCAGCAGCTCACCGGGACAGGGGGAAGCCCTCCACTTT	CASSSPGQGEALHF